Reported below is one TCR beta chain. Here immunoSEQ multiplex PCR was the method, and the copy in TCRdb shows in-frame clones only, minus some. The sample lists approximately 8,600 clones, around 75% seen once, with roughly 35% in the top ten. This entry belongs to a study of somatic mutations in cytotoxic T cells in rheumatoid arthritis. Losses at the gene ends were 1 base for V and 4 bases for J; bases not matched to a gene: 4. Germline V lookup: CDR1 ENHRY, CDR2 SYGVKD. The CDR3 covers 16 residues. Sequencing was done on a sample of CD8+ T cells sorted from blood. The TCR originated in a woman aged 50 to 60 in good health. This rearrangement joins TRBV10-3 to TRBJ1-4; TRBD1 matches at 9 bases. The CDR3 is CAISEWDREHNEKLFF. The DNA for the CDR3 is TGTGCCATCAGTGAGTGGGACAGGGAACATAATGAAAAACTGTTTTTT.